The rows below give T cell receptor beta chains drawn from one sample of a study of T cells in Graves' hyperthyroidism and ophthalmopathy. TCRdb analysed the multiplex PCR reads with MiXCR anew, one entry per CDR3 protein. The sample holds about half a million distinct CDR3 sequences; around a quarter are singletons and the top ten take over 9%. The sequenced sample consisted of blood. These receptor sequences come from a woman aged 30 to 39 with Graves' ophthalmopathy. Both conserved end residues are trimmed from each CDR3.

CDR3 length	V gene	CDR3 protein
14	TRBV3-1	ASSQVGAGGLSEAF
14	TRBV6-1	ASSTKPGTGGYEQY
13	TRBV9	ASSPQVTGGTEAF
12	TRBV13	ASSFRGRANTIY
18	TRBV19	ASSSPSQAGLSSSNYGYT
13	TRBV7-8	ASSRTGSTSYEQY
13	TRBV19	ASSIDGYSNQPQH
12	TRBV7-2	ASSPDSLPGELF
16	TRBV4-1	ASSQEGGTGGYHQPQH
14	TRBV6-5	ASVVGRRPVQETQY
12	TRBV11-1	ASSFGTYNSPLH
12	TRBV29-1	SVAQGGDNQPQH
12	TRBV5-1	ASSPDSNTGELF
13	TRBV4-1	ASSQLQVRDSPLH
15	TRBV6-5	ASSYPKREWGTGELF
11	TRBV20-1	SACGRSGNTIY
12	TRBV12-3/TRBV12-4	ASSLVNSNYGYT
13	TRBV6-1	ASSAGGWNTGELF
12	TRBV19	ASSGQAGGVEAF
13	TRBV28	ASSFPGTANTEAF
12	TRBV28	ASSDRGLVVEQY
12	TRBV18	ASSLRQKNTEAF
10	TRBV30	AWAGLATEAF
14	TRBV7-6	ASSGGQRSYQETQY
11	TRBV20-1	SVVREINQPQH
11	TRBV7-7	ASSLVAGSEQY